This TCR beta chain was captured in a study of shared clonotypes between healthy human individuals. Repertoires were generated with immunoSEQ multiplex PCR, while TCRdb's copy carries only in-frame clones and drops some. The profile shows over a million clones, around three quarters of them singletons. Notes on the study in general: A handful of donors had around 5% of their naive CD4 clonotypes in common.

The V segment lost 0 bases and the J segment 5 bases; nucleotides outside the gene matches: 10. Per germline, CDR1 SNHLY and CDR2 FYNNEI. The length of the CDR3 is 17 residues. This clone was recorded at least ten times. Antigen: not known. Different DNA sequences within this sample yield the same CDR3. The sequenced sample was memory CD4+ T cells from PBMCs. Sample subset: CD45RA-negative fraction. This chain links TRBV2 with TRBJ2-5; 9 bases are shared with TRBD1. The sequence derives from a man aged 18 to 35 in good health. Some clones in this sample may be carry-over from other donors' samples. The chain's CDR3 is CASSEARTGGLRETQYF. The CDR3 DNA reads TGTGCCAGCAGTGAAGCGAGAACAGGGGGCCTGAGGGAGACCCAGTACTTC.